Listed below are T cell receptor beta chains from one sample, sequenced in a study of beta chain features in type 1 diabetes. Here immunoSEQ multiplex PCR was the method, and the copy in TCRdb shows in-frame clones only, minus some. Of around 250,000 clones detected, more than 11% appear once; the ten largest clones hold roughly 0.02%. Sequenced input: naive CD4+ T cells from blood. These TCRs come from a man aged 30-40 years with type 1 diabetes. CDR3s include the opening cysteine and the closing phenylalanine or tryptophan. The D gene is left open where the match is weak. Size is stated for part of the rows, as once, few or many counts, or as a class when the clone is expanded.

CDR3: CASSDEVSYGYTF
DNA: TGTGCCAGCAGTGACGAGGTCTCCTATGGCTACACCTTC
J: TRBJ1-2
V: TRBV2
D: -
size: few

CDR3: CSVDGSGTNYGYTF
DNA: TGCAGCGTTGACGGGTCGGGGACAAACTATGGCTACACCTTC
J: TRBJ1-2
V: TRBV29-1
D: -
size: few

CDR3: CASSTQPGGGSRSTQYF
DNA: TGTGCCAGCAGCACCCAACCTGGGGGGGGATCACGTTCTACGCAGTATTTT
J: TRBJ2-3
V: TRBV9
D: TRBD2
size: -

CDR3: CASSPGAAEETQYF
DNA: TGTGCCAGCTCACCAGGAGCCGCCGAGGAGACCCAGTACTTC
J: TRBJ2-5
V: TRBV18
D: -
size: -

CDR3: CASSPPGVGRVPHEQYF
DNA: TGTGCCAGCAGCCCGCCCGGCGTCGGGAGGGTTCCCCACGAGCAGTACTTC
J: TRBJ2-7
V: TRBV5-6
D: TRBD2
size: few

CDR3: CAWSGQAAKTQHF
DNA: TGTGCCTGGAGTGGACAAGCAGCAAAGACCCAGCATTTT
J: TRBJ1-5
V: TRBV30
D: -
size: -

CDR3: CASSAFQRDTEAFF
DNA: TGTGCCAGCAGTGCTTTTCAACGGGACACTGAAGCTTTCTTT
J: TRBJ1-1
V: TRBV2
D: -
size: few

CDR3: CASSLLAGIADTQYF
DNA: TGCGCCAGCAGCTTACTAGCGGGAATCGCAGATACGCAGTATTTT
J: TRBJ2-3
V: TRBV5-1
D: TRBD2
size: -

CDR3: CASVSSLGAGGEQFF
DNA: TGCGCCAGCGTTTCTTCACTAGGGGCCGGGGGTGAGCAGTTCTTC
J: TRBJ2-1
V: TRBV5-1
D: -
size: few

CDR3: CASSRLAGGYNEQFF
DNA: TGTGCCAGCAGTAGACTAGCGGGGGGTTACAATGAGCAGTTCTTC
J: TRBJ2-1
V: TRBV2
D: TRBD2
size: few

CDR3: CASSVGARQETQYF
DNA: TGTGCCAGCAGCGTAGGAGCGCGGCAAGAGACCCAGTACTTC
J: TRBJ2-5
V: TRBV9
D: -
size: -

CDR3: CASRGGGNYGYTF
DNA: TGTGCCAGCAGAGGGGGGGGTAACTATGGCTACACCTTC
J: TRBJ1-2
V: TRBV6-5
D: -
size: once

CDR3: CAISDRERLDTQYF
DNA: TGTGCCATCAGTGACCGCGAGCGGTTAGATACGCAGTATTTT
J: TRBJ2-3
V: TRBV10-3
D: -
size: -

CDR3: CASSLTGGGQETQYF
DNA: TGTGCCAGCAGCTTGACAGGGGGAGGACAAGAGACCCAGTACTTC
J: TRBJ2-5
V: TRBV7-9
D: TRBD1
size: few

CDR3: CAITGRDDAGELFF
DNA: TGTGCCATCACTGGCAGGGATGACGCCGGGGAGCTGTTTTTT
J: TRBJ2-2
V: TRBV10-3
D: -
size: few

CDR3: CASSLASGLYNEQFF
DNA: TGTGCCAGCAGCTTGGCTAGCGGGCTATACAATGAGCAGTTCTTC
J: TRBJ2-1
V: TRBV7-9
D: TRBD2
size: few

CDR3: CASGRPGTGYDEQYF
DNA: TGTGCCAGCGGGCGCCCCGGGACAGGGTACGACGAGCAGTACTTC
J: TRBJ2-7
V: TRBV6-5
D: TRBD1
size: few

CDR3: CASSVLGGAAGGPNEQFF
DNA: TGTGCCAGCAGCGTGCTGGGGGGTGCAGCGGGAGGGCCAAATGAGCAGTTCTTC
J: TRBJ2-1
V: TRBV9
D: TRBD2
size: -

CDR3: CASSAGRGWAFF
DNA: TGTGCCAGCAGCGCCGGAAGGGGGTGGGCTTTCTTT
J: TRBJ1-1
V: TRBV7-8
D: -
size: -

CDR3: CASSLGVSQETQYF
DNA: TGTGCCAGCTCACTCGGGGTCTCACAAGAGACCCAGTACTTC
J: TRBJ2-5
V: TRBV18
D: -
size: -

CDR3: CASTLAGGPGGELFF
DNA: TGTGCCAGCACACTAGCGGGGGGGCCAGGCGGGGAGCTGTTTTTT
J: TRBJ2-2
V: TRBV2
D: TRBD2
size: -

CDR3: CASSPDRGRGYTF
DNA: TGTGCCAGCAGCCCGGACAGGGGCAGAGGCTACACCTTC
J: TRBJ1-2
V: TRBV11-2
D: TRBD1
size: -

CDR3: CASDAQGAEKLFF
DNA: TGTGCCAGCGACGCCCAGGGGGCTGAAAAACTGTTTTTT
J: TRBJ1-4
V: TRBV9
D: TRBD1
size: -

CDR3: CASSFETGGYNEKLFF
DNA: TGTGCCAGCAGCTTCGAAACAGGGGGGTATAACGAAAAACTGTTTTTT
J: TRBJ1-4
V: TRBV7-6
D: TRBD1
size: -

CDR3: CASSFTQGQGSYEQYF
DNA: TGTGCCAGCAGCTTCACCCAGGGGCAGGGGTCCTACGAGCAGTACTTC
J: TRBJ2-7
V: TRBV7-9
D: -
size: -

CDR3: CASSLRPRDRGEEQFF
DNA: TGTGCCAGCAGCTTGCGGCCAAGGGACAGGGGTGAGGAGCAGTTCTTC
J: TRBJ2-1
V: TRBV7-9
D: TRBD1
size: few

CDR3: CATSYMGQARSTEAFF
DNA: TGTGCCACCAGCTATATGGGACAGGCGCGGAGCACTGAAGCTTTCTTT
J: TRBJ1-1
V: TRBV15
D: TRBD1
size: -

CDR3: CASSPTATAYEQYF
DNA: TGTGCCAGCTCACCGACAGCAACCGCCTACGAGCAGTACTTC
J: TRBJ2-7
V: TRBV18
D: -
size: few

CDR3: CASSLEPPGTVGYEQYF
DNA: TGCGCCAGCAGCTTGGAACCGCCCGGGACAGTCGGATACGAGCAGTACTTC
J: TRBJ2-7
V: TRBV5-1
D: TRBD1
size: -